These 7 T cell receptor beta chains came from one sample sequenced in a study of early T cells in non-severe SARS-CoV-2 infection. Each CDR3 protein gets one entry after TCRdb re-called the 5' RACE reads with MiXCR. The table has approximately 27,000 distinct CDR3 sequences, roughly 6% seen once. Sequencing was done on a sample of whole blood. The receptors were sampled from an adult who was a healthcare worker with PCR-confirmed SARS-CoV-2 infection or an uninfected control (not recorded which).

On this clonotype: A much more abundant neighbour one base away suggests this may be a read error. The chain joins TRBV7-2 to TRBJ1-2; the D gene is possibly TRBD1 (5 bases). Germline V gene lookup returns CDR1 SGHTA and CDR2 FQGNSA. The CDR3 is 13 residues long. In nucleotides, the CDR3 is TGTGCCGGCAGCTCATATCTGACAGATGGCTACACCTTC. Its translation is CAGSSYLTDGYTF.

This clonotype was recorded once. V is TRBV10-3 and J is TRBJ1-2, with TRBD1 identical over 7 bases. The germline V gene has CDR1 ENHRY and CDR2 SYGVKD. This CDR3 is 13 amino acids long. After removal of 3 bases from V and 3 bases from J, the junction contained 1 base not matched to a gene. The CDR3 sequence is CAISEGGDYGYTF. The CDR3 coding sequence is TGTGCCATCAGTGAAGGGGGCGACTATGGCTACACCTTC.

The genes are TRBV5-8 and TRBJ2-1; weak D call: TRBD2 (6 bases). This CDR3 is built from 15 residues. CDR1 is SGHTS, CDR2 YDEGEE, per germline. V lost 0 bases and J 5 bases, leaving 12 bases between the germline ends. CDR3 residues: CASSLGDSGDNEQFF. CDR3 nucleotide sequence: TGTGCCAGCAGCTTGGGTGATAGCGGTGACAATGAGCAGTTCTTC. The full variable domain, in which reference TRBV5-8 and TRBJ2-1 provide the parts outside the CDR3, is EAGVTQSPTHLIKTRGQQATLRCSPISGHTSVYWYQQALGLGLQFLLWYDEGEERNRGNFPPRFSGRQFPNYSSELNVNALELEDSALYLCASSLGDSGDNEQFFGPGTRLTVL.

This clonotype has at least ten counts. The J gene is TRBJ1-6, the V gene TRBV5-1; 10 bases fit TRBD1. Trimming at V came to 0 bases and at J to 7 bases, leaving 1 base not matched to a gene. The CDR3 is 15 amino acids. Germline CDR1 is SGHRS and CDR2 is YFSETQ. DNA for the CDR3: TGCGCCAGCAGCTTGGGACAGGGGGCCAATTCACCCCTCCACTTT. This sequence encodes CASSLGQGANSPLHF.

This clonotype was seen at least ten times. The CDR3 loop is CASSEAGPYPYEQYF. The CDR3 DNA reads as TGTGCCAGCAGTGAAGCCGGGCCCTACCCCTACGAGCAGTACTTC. J is TRBJ2-7 and V is TRBV25-1, with D unclear. V lost 2 bases and J 2 bases, leaving 13 bases between the germline ends. CDR3 length: 15 residues. Germline CDR1 and CDR2: MGHDK and SYGVNS.

The chain combines TRBV20-1 with TRBJ2-3; the match to TRBD2 covers 12 bases. V trimming: 0 bases; J trimming: 4 bases; junction bases outside the gene matches: 5. Germline loops: CDR1 DFQATT, CDR2 SNEGSKA (reference sequence). The CDR3 extends over 16 amino acids. CDR3 region: CSARDPSGRVPDTQYF. The CDR3 bases are TGCAGTGCTAGAGATCCTAGCGGGAGGGTGCCAGATACGCAGTATTTT.

This clonotype was counted at least ten times. J is TRBJ2-7 and V is TRBV7-2; a possible D gene is TRBD1 (6 bases). The V gene lost 1 base and the J gene lost 2 bases, with 15 bases spanning the gap. There are 16 residues in the CDR3. CDR1 and CDR2 (germline): SGHTA, FQGNSA. CDR3 DNA: TGTGCCAGCAGCTTAGGGGGGCGGATCCCTACCTACGAGCAGTACTTC. Its protein product is CASSLGGRIPTYEQYF. The full variable domain, with the rest looked up from reference TRBV7-2 and TRBJ2-7, is GAGVSQSPSNKVTEKGKDVELRCDPISGHTALYWYRQSLGQGLEFLIYFQGNSAPDKSGLPSDRFSAERTGGSVSTLTIQRTQQEDSAVYLCASSLGGRIPTYEQYFGPGTRLTVT.